The 21 T cell receptor beta chains given below trace back to one sample, sequenced in a study of CD8 T cells in Susac syndrome. The RNA input was 0.5 to 1 ug, and it was reverse transcribed with random hexamers. One entry per CDR3 protein, called by TCRdb with MiXCR from the immunoSEQ multiplex PCR reads. The table shows 300,000 to 350,000 distinct CDR3 sequences, with about 90% occurring only once. The material sequenced was CD4+ T cells from PBMCs. The receptors shown here come from a human donor with multiple sclerosis.

CDR3 nucleotide sequence: TGTGCCAGCAGCTCGACGGGACAGGGAGATTCCTTCTTT. Encoded protein: CASSSTGQGDSFF. The chain joins TRBV5-5 to TRBJ1-1; TRBD1 agrees at 9 bases. This CDR3 has 13 amino acids. Germline V gene lookup returns CDR1 SGHKS and CDR2 YYEKEE (reference sequence). V lost 3 bases and J lost 14; bases outside the gene matches: 11.

This sequence joins TRBV10-3 and TRBJ2-1; D ambiguous. The CDR3 has 11 amino acids. CDR1 and CDR2 from the germline V gene are ENHRY and SYGVKD. V dropped 3 bases and J dropped 14 bases, with 11 bases sitting between them. Here the CDR3 DNA reads TGTGCCATCAGTGACGCGCGGCTAGAGTTCTTC. Translated, it gives CAISDARLEFF.

The chain uses TRBV27 and TRBJ2-1; 7 bases are a match to TRBD2. Germline V CDR1 and CDR2: MNHEY, SMNVEV (reference sequence). The CDR3 extends over 19 amino acids. The J segment lost 0 bases and the V segment lost 4 bases, leaving 15 bases of the junction unmatched. CDR3 region: CASSSEYPPSGRSYNEQFF. In nucleotides, the CDR3 is TGTGCCAGCAGTTCCGAATACCCTCCTAGCGGTCGCTCCTACAATGAGCAGTTCTTC.

The chain joins TRBV12-3 or TRBV12-4 to TRBJ2-6; the D gene is possibly TRBD1 (5 bases). The CDR3 runs to 15 residues. V was clipped by 3 bases and J by 2 bases, with 8 bases between them. In nucleotides, the CDR3 is TGTGCCAGCAGTTTGGCAGGGACTGGGGCCAACGTCCTGACTTTC. Protein sequence: CASSLAGTGANVLTF.

The chain joins TRBV6-2 or TRBV6-3 to TRBJ1-5, with D hard to call. CDR3 size: 14 residues. Trimming stripped 6 bases from V and 2 bases from J, with 11 bases between. Germline loops: CDR1 MNHEY, CDR2 SVGEGT. In DNA, the CDR3 is TGTGCCAGCAGCCTCAACCAGGGCAATCAGCCCCAGCATTTT. Translation gives CASSLNQGNQPQHF.

The sample holds a few counts of this clonotype. This chain joins TRBV3-1 and TRBJ2-1, with D unclear. V was pared by 1 base and J by 7 bases, with 11 bases between. This CDR3 has 14 amino acids. Germline V gene data show CDR1 as LGHDT and CDR2 as YNNKEL (reference sequence). The CDR3 DNA sequence: TGTGCCAGCAGCCAAGTGGCAGGCCGGAATGAGCAGTTCTTC. Translation: CASSQVAGRNEQFF.

The rearrangement links TRBV6-5 to TRBJ1-2, with TRBD1 matching 7 bases. CDR3 length equals 13 residues. CDR1 is MNHEY, CDR2 SVGAGI, per germline. J gave up 5 bases and V 5 bases, and 5 bases lay outside the gene matches. In nucleotides, the CDR3 is TGTGCCAGCAGTCGACAGGGTTTATATGGCTACACCTTC. It is translated as CASSRQGLYGYTF.

The V gene is TRBV5-1, the J gene TRBJ2-7, with D possibly matching TRBD2 (6 bases). Germline lookup yields CDR1 SGHRS and CDR2 YFSETQ. The CDR3 runs to 15 residues. Trimming pared 0 bases from V and 2 bases from J, leaving 12 bases between. The CDR3 bases are TGCGCCAGCAGCTTGGAGAGCGGGCCAACCTACGAGCAGTACTTC. Protein: CASSLESGPTYEQYF.

The rearrangement uses TRBV3-1 and TRBJ1-2; 11 nucleotides align to TRBD1. CDR1 LGHDT and CDR2 YNNKEL come from the germline V gene (reference sequence). There are 19 residues in the CDR3. Losses at the gene ends were 1 base for V and 7 bases for J; bases not matched to a gene: 17. The CDR3 protein is CASSQGRPDSGQGAGGYTF. The CDR3 nucleotides are TGTGCCAGCAGCCAAGGTCGCCCGGACAGCGGACAGGGGGCGGGTGGCTACACCTTC.

This clonotype was observed a single time. This sequence joins TRBV18 and TRBJ1-1; 8 nucleotides match TRBD1. Germline CDR1 and CDR2: KGHSH and LQKENI. The CDR3 is 16 residues long. Unmatched junction bases numbered 12, after V lost 4 bases and J lost 5 bases. The chain's CDR3 is CASSQGQGPPMTEAFF. CDR3 DNA: TGTGCCAGCTCACAAGGACAGGGCCCTCCCATGACTGAAGCTTTCTTT.

The chain uses TRBV20-1 and TRBJ1-2, with D possibly matching TRBD1 (6 bases). The CDR3 runs 15 residues. Trimming pared 3 bases from V and 6 bases from J, leaving 20 bases between. Germline assignment: CDR1 DFQATT and CDR2 SNEGSKA (reference sequence). The CDR3 region is CSASPQTGGQNGYTF. Written as DNA, the CDR3 is TGCAGTGCTAGCCCGCAAACCGGGGGGCAGAATGGCTACACCTTC.

V and J are TRBV11-2 and TRBJ2-3; D could derive from TRBD1 or TRBD2 (5 bases each). This CDR3 comprises 12 residues. V was shortened by 9 bases and J by 3 bases, with 10 bases between the two germline ends. Germline V gene sequence: CDR1 SGHAT, CDR2 FQNNGV. CDR3 residues: CASREGTDTQYF. DNA of the CDR3: TGTGCCAGTAGAGAGGGGACAGATACGCAGTATTTT.

The chain carries TRBV18 and TRBJ2-7; TRBD1 matches 9 bases. The CDR3 extends over 15 amino acids. V was pared by 3 bases and J by 7 bases, with 10 bases of the junction left unmatched. Germline loops: CDR1 KGHSH, CDR2 LQKENI. The CDR3 region has the DNA TGTGCCAGCTCACCGGCCCCGGGACAGGGTCGAGAGCAGTACTTC. It specifies CASSPAPGQGREQYF.

The chain uses TRBV4-2 and TRBJ2-3, with D uncertain. CDR1 is LGHNA, CDR2 YNFKEQ, per germline. There are 15 residues in the CDR3. Deletions cut 1 base from V and 1 base from J, with 9 bases between. DNA for the CDR3: TGTGCCAGCAGCCAAGGGGGTCTTCGCACAGATACGCAGTATTTT. This gives the protein CASSQGGLRTDTQYF.

The rearrangement uses TRBV24-1 and TRBJ2-5; D call uncertain. Germline CDR1 reads KGHDR; CDR2 reads SFDVKD. The CDR3 totals 13 residues. Trimming stripped 4 bases from V and 2 bases from J, with 7 bases between. CDR3 in DNA: TGTGCCACCAGTGAGCCTCCACAAGAGACCCAGTACTTC. Amino acids: CATSEPPQETQYF.

A single count supports this clonotype. The chain carries TRBV6-5 and TRBJ1-5, with a possible D match to TRBD1 (6 bases). This CDR3 spans 19 amino acids. Germline loops: CDR1 MNHEY, CDR2 SVGAGI. The V end was cut by 4 bases, the J end by 2 bases, with 24 bases between. The CDR3 spells CASSFPTGTPNPGNQPQHF. The CDR3 coding sequence is TGTGCCAGCAGTTTTCCTACCGGGACACCAAATCCCGGCAATCAGCCCCAGCATTTT.

J is TRBJ1-6 and V is TRBV7-6; D might be TRBD1 (6 bases). The V end was cut by 3 bases, the J end by 6 bases, with 12 bases between. The CDR3 totals 15 residues. Germline V gives CDR1 SGHVS, CDR2 FNYEAQ. The DNA for the CDR3 is TGTGCCAGCAGCTTGCGACAGGCGGCTAATTCACCCCTCCACTTT. The encoded protein is CASSLRQAANSPLHF. The full variable domain, rest sourced from reference TRBV7-6 and TRBJ1-6, is GAGVSQSPRYKVTKRGQDVALRCDPISGHVSLYWYRQALGQGPEFLTYFNYEAQQDKSGLPNDRFSAERPEGSISTLTIQRTEQRDSAMYRCASSLRQAANSPLHFGNGTRLTVT.

The V and J genes are TRBV29-1 and TRBJ1-1; a weak D match, TRBD1 (6 bases). The germline gives CDR1 SQVTM, CDR2 ANQGSEA. Trimming pared 4 bases from V and 2 bases from J, leaving 29 bases between. This CDR3 has 19 residues. CDR3 region: CSVGLLLGGPTLANTEAFF. CDR3 in DNA: TGCAGCGTTGGGTTATTGTTGGGGGGCCCGACCCTAGCAAACACTGAAGCTTTCTTT.

The chain recombines TRBV5-1 with TRBJ2-3; D ambiguous. With 1 base removed from V and 4 bases from J, the gap between germline ends came to 13 bases. The length of the CDR3 is 15 residues. CDR1 is SGHRS, CDR2 YFSETQ, per germline. This CDR3 is CASSLKRWVPDTQYF. The CDR3 DNA sequence: TGCGCCAGCAGCTTGAAGCGATGGGTCCCAGATACGCAGTATTTT.

The chain couples TRBV7-2 to TRBJ1-5, with D perhaps matching TRBD1 (5 bases). Trimming removed 6 bases from V and 1 base from J, with 13 bases in between. Per germline, CDR1 SGHTA and CDR2 FQGNSA. CDR3 length: 15 amino acids. The CDR3 loop is CASSSRETSNQPQHF. The CDR3, as DNA: TGTGCCAGCAGTTCCAGGGAAACAAGCAATCAGCCCCAGCATTTT.

This chain links TRBV14 with TRBJ1-1, with D unresolved. V dropped 0 bases and J dropped 11 bases, with 19 bases sitting between them. The CDR3 sequence is 15 residues long. Germline CDR1 is SGHDN and CDR2 is FVKESK. In nucleotides, the CDR3 is TGTGCCAGCAGCCAAGATAGGACCGACACCAGGAGGGCTTTCTTT. Translating it yields CASSQDRTDTRRAFF.